What follows are 32 T cell receptor beta chains derived from one specimen sequenced in a study of blood T cell repertoires in COVID-19. Profiled with immunoSEQ multiplex PCR; TCRdb holds only in-frame clones, not every one. The sample has more than 100,000 clones, around 87% seen once. The sample was peripheral blood. These receptors originate from a man aged 45-65 years with active COVID-19.

The chain recombines TRBV7-3 with TRBJ2-7; 7 bases map to TRBD2. In germline, CDR1 is SGHTA, CDR2 FQGTGA. The CDR3 has 14 residues. The V segment lost 7 bases and the J segment 3 bases; nucleotides outside the gene matches: 9. The CDR3 region has the DNA TGTGCCAGCAAGAAACAGCGGGATGACTACGAGCAGTACTTC. This sequence encodes CASKKQRDDYEQYF.

CDR3 coding DNA: TGTGCCAGCAGCTTATTCGCGGGGGATCAATACGAGCAGTACTTC. Translated, it gives CASSLFAGDQYEQYF. V usage is TRBV7-8 and J usage is TRBJ2-7; 7 nucleotides align to TRBD2. CDR1 and CDR2 from the germline V gene are SGHVS and FQNEAQ. The V segment lost 2 bases and the J segment 4 bases; nucleotides outside the gene matches: 8. The CDR3 sequence is 15 residues long.

The gene calls are TRBV19 and TRBJ1-2, with D possibly matching TRBD1 (6 bases). The V and J ends lost 10 bases and 4 bases respectively, with 22 bases between them. CDR1 and CDR2 (germline): LNHDA, SQIVND (reference sequence). This CDR3 has 15 amino acids. Here the CDR3 DNA reads TGTGCCACCCTCGACCGGGCGGGGGCCGTCTATGGCTACACCTTC. Translating gives CATLDRAGAVYGYTF.

This chain connects TRBV19 to TRBJ2-5, with 12 bases fitting TRBD2. Trimming took 6 bases from V and 5 from J; bases not matched to a gene: 7. This CDR3 comprises 15 residues. From germline, CDR1 is LNHDA and CDR2 SQIVND (reference sequence). As DNA, the CDR3 is TGTGCCAGTAGCCCTAGCGGGGGGGCCCGGGAGACCCAGTACTTC. Protein sequence: CASSPSGGARETQYF. The variable domain in full, completed from reference TRBV19 and TRBJ2-5, reads DGGITQSPKYLFRKEGQNVTLSCEQNLNHDAMYWYRQDPGQGLRLIYYSQIVNDFQKGDIAEGYSVSREKKESFPLTVTSAQKNPTAFYLCASSPSGGARETQYFGPGTRLLVL.

This chain connects TRBV6-2 or TRBV6-3 to TRBJ2-7; tentative D call: TRBD1 (6 bases). Germline V lookup: CDR1 MNHEY, CDR2 SVGEGT. Deletions cut 5 bases from V and 3 bases from J, with 11 bases between. This CDR3 region has 13 residues. CDR3 loop: CASSPGQIYEQYF. As DNA, the CDR3 is TGTGCCAGCAGTCCAGGACAGATCTACGAGCAGTACTTC.

The genes are TRBV7-7 and TRBJ2-5; 9 bases are shared with TRBD1. The CDR3 totals 18 residues. The ends lost 3 bases at V and 4 bases at J; junction bases unmatched: 15. From germline, CDR1 is SSHAT and CDR2 FNYEAQ (reference sequence). CDR3 bases: TGTGCCAGCAGCTTTTTCCCCTGGGGACAGGGTCGCACAGAGACCCAGTACTTC. It is translated as CASSFFPWGQGRTETQYF.

This rearrangement joins TRBV2 to TRBJ2-7; TRBD2 matches at 9 bases. Germline loops: CDR1 SNHLY, CDR2 FYNNEI. V lost 8 bases and J lost 6; bases outside the gene matches: 8. There are 13 residues in the CDR3. The CDR3 sequence: CASLRTSDGEQYF. In DNA, the CDR3 is TGTGCCAGCCTCAGGACTAGCGACGGCGAGCAGTACTTC. The variable domain in full, completed from reference TRBV2 and TRBJ2-7, reads EPEVTQTPSHQVTQMGQEVILRCVPISNHLYFYWYRQILGQKVEFLVSFYNNEISEKSEIFDDQFSVERPDGSNFTLKIRSTKLEDSAMYFCASLRTSDGEQYFGPGTRLTVT.

The V call is TRBV5-6, the J call TRBJ1-6; TRBD1 aligns across 7 bases. The V and J ends lost 4 bases and 4 bases, in that order; junction bases with no gene match: 5. Germline V gene sequence: CDR1 SGHDT, CDR2 YYEEEE. The CDR3 has 15 amino acids. The CDR3 nucleotides are TGTGCCAGCAGCAGGGGGCAGGGGTATAATTCACCCCTCCACTTT. This translates into CASSRGQGYNSPLHF.

V and J are TRBV28 and TRBJ1-4; 9 bases are a match to TRBD1. Germline V gives CDR1 MDHEN, CDR2 SYDVKM. V was clipped by 7 bases and J by 7 bases; unmatched bases: 4. The CDR3 covers 13 residues. CDR3 nucleotides: TGTGCCAGCACTGGGACAGGGACTGAAAAACTGTTTTTT. Translating gives CASTGTGTEKLFF. The entire variable domain, with the rest obtained from reference TRBV28 and TRBJ1-4, is as follows: DVKVTQSSRYLVKRTGEKVFLECVQDMDHENMFWYRQDPGLGLRLIYFSYDVKMKEKGDIPEGYSVSREKKERFSLILESASTNQTSMYLCASTGTGTEKLFFGSGTQLSVL.

The rearrangement joins TRBV3-1 (or the pseudogene TRBV3-2) to TRBJ2-7, with 8 bases aligning to TRBD2. Trimming cost V 0 bases and J 2 bases; bases outside gene matches: 12. CDR1 is LGHDT, CDR2 YNNKEL, per germline (reference sequence). This CDR3 is 18 amino acids long. Written as DNA, the CDR3 is TGTGCCAGCAGCCAAGATCAGGTCAGGAGCGGGGGAACCTACGAGCAGTACTTC. The encoded protein is CASSQDQVRSGGTYEQYF.

The chain links TRBV2 to TRBJ2-5, with 7 bases matching TRBD2. With 4 bases clipped from V and 2 bases from J, the junction kept 7 bases outside the gene matches. The CDR3 has 15 residues. Germline CDR1 is SNHLY and CDR2 is FYNNEI. The CDR3 DNA is TGTGCCAGCAGTGGTTCGGGGGGTTGGCAAGAGACCCAGTACTTC. It is translated as CASSGSGGWQETQYF.

The CDR3 region is CSASQGQGVLEQYF. The CDR3, as DNA: TGCAGTGCTAGTCAAGGACAGGGGGTTTTGGAGCAGTACTTC. This chain links TRBV20-1 with TRBJ2-7; 10 nucleotides agree with TRBD1. V shed 3 bases, J shed 7 bases, and the junction held 9 bases outside the gene matches. CDR1 is DFQATT and CDR2 is SNEGSKA in the germline V gene (reference sequence). The CDR3 has 14 amino acids.

The V call is TRBV6-1, the J call TRBJ2-3; D is perhaps TRBD1 (5 bases). The CDR3 spans 16 residues. V shed 4 bases and J shed 0 bases, with 14 bases lying between them. Germline-derived CDR1 and CDR2 are MNHNS and SASEGT. The chain's CDR3 is CASSVKGSSSTDTQYF. CDR3 bases: TGTGCCAGCAGTGTGAAGGGGTCATCTAGCACAGATACGCAGTATTTT.

This rearrangement joins TRBV20-1 to TRBJ2-3, with a possible D match to TRBD2 (5 bases). The V end lost 3 bases, the J end lost 0 bases, and 16 bases lay between the germline ends. The CDR3 has 16 amino acids. Germline loops: CDR1 DFQATT, CDR2 SNEGSKA (reference sequence). CDR3 amino acids: CSASGPSQGSTDTQYF. The CDR3 bases are TGCAGTGCTAGTGGTCCTAGCCAAGGAAGCACAGATACGCAGTATTTT.

This clone was recorded only once. The CDR3 spells CASLNRRGETQYF. In DNA form, the CDR3 reads TGTGCCAGCCTCAATAGGCGGGGGGAGACCCAGTACTTC. The chain employs TRBV12-3 or TRBV12-4 and TRBJ2-5; TRBD2 matches 7 bases. Losses at the gene ends were 8 bases for V and 5 bases for J; bases not matched to a gene: 8. CDR3 size: 13 residues.

This clone has just one count. The V and J genes are TRBV27 and TRBJ2-6, with D unclear. CDR3 length equals 15 residues. From germline, CDR1 is MNHEY and CDR2 SMNVEV (reference sequence). The V gene lost 5 bases and the J gene lost 0 bases, with 8 bases spanning the gap. This CDR3 reads CASSRGPSGANVLTF. The CDR3 nucleotides read TGTGCCAGCAGTCGCGGCCCCTCTGGGGCCAACGTCCTGACTTTC.

This chain joins TRBV5-1 and TRBJ1-3; D may be TRBD1 (6 bases). Trimming cost V 5 bases and J 0 bases, with 15 bases left between them. The CDR3 runs to 16 residues. The germline V gene has CDR1 SGHRS and CDR2 YFSETQ. This CDR3 is CASSLQGQSSGNTIYF. The CDR3 DNA reads TGCGCCAGCAGTCTACAGGGCCAGAGCTCTGGAAACACCATATATTTT. Variable domain in full (rest from reference TRBV5-1 and TRBJ1-3): KAGVTQTPRYLIKTRGQQVTLSCSPISGHRSVSWYQQTPGQGLQFLFEYFSETQRNKGNFPGRFSGRQFSNSRSEMNVSTLELGDSALYLCASSLQGQSSGNTIYFGEGSWLTVV.

The chain combines TRBV21-1 with TRBJ1-1; the table names TRBD1, a call not compared with the DNA. TRBV21-1 corresponds to a pseudogene. There are 15 residues in the CDR3. CDR3 sequence reads: CASSKETEQGAKAFF. The CDR3 nucleotides are TGTGCCAGCAGCAAAGAAACGGAACAGGGGGCAAAAGCTTTCTTT.

In nucleotides, the CDR3 is TGTGCCAGCAGCTTAGGCCCCCGGGACATCGAGCAGTACTTC. Translating it yields CASSLGPRDIEQYF. This rearrangement joins TRBV7-2 to TRBJ2-7; a possible D gene is TRBD1 (6 bases). The CDR3 runs to 14 residues. Germline V gene data show CDR1 as SGHTA and CDR2 as FQGNSA. V lost 1 base and J lost 6, with 13 bases in between.

This clone was counted between two and nine times. The rearrangement joins TRBV30 to TRBJ2-7, with a weak D call TRBD1 (6 bases). Trimming left V 8 bases short and J 6 bases short, with 17 bases between. The CDR3 has 12 amino acids. Germline V CDR1 and CDR2: GTSNPN, SVGIG (reference sequence). The CDR3 sequence: CAGRQVPGEQYF. The CDR3 DNA follows: TGTGCCGGCCGACAGGTCCCGGGCGAGCAGTACTTC.

The chain combines TRBV18 with TRBJ2-2; 8 bases match TRBD2. The length of the CDR3 is 17 residues. From germline, CDR1 is KGHSH and CDR2 LQKENI. After removal of 5 bases from V and 4 bases from J, the junction contained 12 bases not matched to a gene. This CDR3 is CASSFSHPGGATGELFF. DNA for the CDR3: TGTGCCAGCTCATTCTCCCATCCCGGGGGGGCCACCGGGGAGCTGTTTTTT.

The V and J genes are TRBV29-1 and TRBJ2-7, with TRBD1 matching over 7 bases. The CDR3 is 12 residues long. The V gene's germline CDR1 is SQVTM and CDR2 ANQGSEA. Unmatched junction bases numbered 4, after V lost 6 bases and J lost 2 bases. CDR3 DNA sequence: TGCAGCGTCCGGGACAGTCCCTACGAGCAGTACTTC. It translates to CSVRDSPYEQYF.

This chain uses TRBV11-1 with TRBJ1-1; D gene uncertain. The V and J ends lost 5 bases and 0 bases respectively, with 7 bases between them. CDR1 SGHAT and CDR2 FQDESV come from the germline V gene (reference sequence). This CDR3 region has 13 residues. The CDR3 sequence is CASSPEVNTEAFF. CDR3 nucleotides: TGTGCCAGCAGCCCCGAGGTGAACACTGAAGCTTTCTTT. The entire variable domain, with the rest obtained from reference TRBV11-1 and TRBJ1-1, is as follows: EAEVAQSPRYKITEKSQAVAFWCDPISGHATLYWYRQILGQGPELLVQFQDESVVDDSQLPKDRFSAERLKGVDSTLKIQPAELGDSAMYLCASSPEVNTEAFFGQGTRLTVV.

The chain has TRBV19 and TRBJ1-6, with D perhaps TRBD1 (6 bases). Germline assignment: CDR1 LNHDA and CDR2 SQIVND (reference sequence). V lost 3 bases, J lost 11 bases, and 20 bases lay in between. This CDR3 has 16 residues. The CDR3 DNA reads TGTGCCAGTAGTATCGACAGGAATCGGGTAGAGGCACCCCTCCACTTT. It codes for CASSIDRNRVEAPLHF.

V usage is TRBV12-3 or TRBV12-4 and J usage is TRBJ1-5, with 8 bases aligning to TRBD1. The CDR3 extends over 13 amino acids. Losses at the gene ends were 5 bases for V and 7 bases for J; bases not matched to a gene: 4. CDR3 bases: TGTGCCAGCAGTGACAGGGGCTGGCAGCCCCAGCATTTT. As protein: CASSDRGWQPQHF.

The V call is TRBV19, the J call TRBJ1-2; 8 bases are shared with TRBD1. Germline CDR1 reads LNHDA; CDR2 reads SQIVND (reference sequence). V lost 4 bases, J lost 8 bases, and 12 bases stayed unmatched. This CDR3 is 15 amino acids long. DNA for the CDR3: TGTGCCAGTAGTACGCGACAGGGGTATCGAGAAGGCTACACCTTC. This gives the protein CASSTRQGYREGYTF.

In this sample, this clone turned up once. The chain joins TRBV11-2 to TRBJ2-4, with 7 bases fitting TRBD2. CDR3 length: 16 amino acids. V lost 5 bases, J lost 4 bases, and 11 bases stayed unmatched. Looked up from germline, CDR1 is SGHAT and CDR2 is FQNNGV. The CDR3 DNA follows: TGTGCCAGCAGCCCGGGCGGTTGGGGGGGAAAAAACATTCAGTACTTC. As protein: CASSPGGWGGKNIQYF.

This clone has a single count. The rearrangement links TRBV18 to TRBJ1-6, with a weak D call TRBD1 (5 bases). Germline-derived CDR1 and CDR2 are KGHSH and LQKENI. The CDR3 consists of 13 residues. V was pared by 2 bases and J by 7 bases, with 6 bases between. The CDR3 DNA reads TGTGCCAGCTCACCAGGGGGGAATTCACCCCTCCACTTT. This encodes CASSPGGNSPLHF.

The chain combines TRBV7-9 with TRBJ1-6; 9 bases align to TRBD1. Germline CDR1 reads SEHNR; CDR2 reads FQNEAQ (reference sequence). This CDR3 is 14 amino acids long. CDR3 amino acids: CAVGDRDRYSPLHF. The DNA of the CDR3 is TGTGCAGTCGGGGACAGGGATCGGTATTCACCCCTCCACTTT.

The rearrangement joins TRBV9 to TRBJ2-4, with 8 bases aligning to TRBD1. V lost 0 bases to trimming and J lost 6 bases; unmatched junction nucleotides: 17. From germline, CDR1 is SGDLS and CDR2 YYNGEE. The CDR3 extends over 19 amino acids. The CDR3, as DNA: TGTGCCAGCAGCGTAGATTCTGGACAGGGTTTGGTTTTGACAAACATTCAGTACTTC. As protein: CASSVDSGQGLVLTNIQYF. Variable domain in full (rest from reference TRBV9 and TRBJ2-4): DSGVTQTPKHLITATGQRVTLRCSPRSGDLSVYWYQQSLDQGLQFLIQYYNGEERAKGNILERFSAQQFPDLHSELNLSSLELGDSALYFCASSVDSGQGLVLTNIQYFGAGTRLSVL.

This chain connects TRBV9 to TRBJ2-7, with 9 nucleotides matching TRBD2. This CDR3 comprises 15 residues. Germline lookup yields CDR1 SGDLS and CDR2 YYNGEE. With 4 bases clipped from V and 4 bases from J, the junction kept 9 bases outside the gene matches. The CDR3 sequence is CASSKAGGPIYEQYF. The CDR3 DNA sequence: TGTGCCAGCAGCAAGGCGGGGGGGCCTATTTACGAGCAGTACTTC.

This chain joins TRBV30 and TRBJ2-5, with 10 bases identical to TRBD2. Germline V gene data show CDR1 as GTSNPN and CDR2 as SVGIG (reference sequence). The CDR3 loop spans 13 amino acids. Trimming cost V 8 bases and J 2 bases; bases outside gene matches: 5. The CDR3 reads CAGVAGGQETQYF. CDR3 sequence (DNA): TGTGCCGGGGTAGCGGGGGGTCAAGAGACCCAGTACTTC.